The entry below gives a single T cell receptor (beta chain) sequence along with its context. Clones were read by immunoSEQ multiplex PCR, and TCRdb kept only the in-frame ones, dropping some. The sample carries roughly 41,000 clones, roughly 94% recorded once. This specimen comes from a study of T cell changes during pregnancy in multiple sclerosis. The germline CDR1 and CDR2 sequences are SGHNT and YYREEE (reference sequence). With 4 bases clipped from V and 3 bases from J, the junction kept 6 bases outside the gene matches. There are 15 residues in the CDR3. Sequencing used peripheral blood, obtained in the third trimester of pregnancy. This TCR was recovered from a female donor with multiple sclerosis, enrolled in a pregnancy study. This rearrangement joins TRBV5-4 to TRBJ2-3; 9 bases align to TRBD2. The CDR3 region has the DNA TGTGCCAGCAGCGTTATAGCGGGGGAGACAGATACGCAGTATTTT. It codes for CASSVIAGETDTQYF. The full variable domain, with the rest looked up from reference TRBV5-4 and TRBJ2-3, is ETGVTQSPTHLIKTRGQQVTLRCSSQSGHNTVSWYQQALGQGPQFIFQYYREEENGRGNFPPRFSGLQFPNYSSELNVNALELDDSALYLCASSVIAGETDTQYFGPGTRLTVL.